Listed here are 9 T cell receptor beta chains from one sample, sequenced in a study of memory CD4+ T cells and cytomegalovirus serostatus. Single viable CD3+CD4+CD8-CD45RO+ cells were sorted as the memory CD4+ T cells. Clones were read by immunoSEQ multiplex PCR, and TCRdb kept only the in-frame ones, dropping some. The sample carries approximately 26,000 clones, more than 70% recorded once. Sample: memory CD4+ T cells from blood. The receptors derive from an adult in good health and CMV-seronegative.

This clone is deemed medium-sized. CDR3 coding DNA: TGCGCCAGCAGCTTGGACGGGGTCACTAATGAAAAACTGTTTTTT. Translated, it gives CASSLDGVTNEKLFF. The V call is TRBV5-1, the J call TRBJ1-4, with D unclear. Germline lookup yields CDR1 SGHRS and CDR2 YFSETQ. The CDR3 is made up of 15 amino acids. V lost 0 bases, J lost 2 bases, and 8 bases lay in between.

The V and J genes are TRBV11-2 and TRBJ1-5, with 7 bases fitting TRBD1. The CDR3 consists of 15 residues. Germline lookup yields CDR1 SGHAT and CDR2 FQNNGV. V gave up 3 bases and J gave up 3 bases; unmatched junction bases: 5. For the CDR3, the DNA is TGTGCCAGCAGCTTTTCGGGACAGACCAATCAGCCCCAGCATTTT. It is translated as CASSFSGQTNQPQHF.

The CDR3 DNA is TGCGCCAGCAGCCAAGGGCAGCTGATAACCAAAAACATTCAGTACTTC. The encoded protein is CASSQGQLITKNIQYF. The chain recombines TRBV4-1 with TRBJ2-4; no clear D. The CDR3 runs 16 residues. Trimming took off 1 base at V and 2 bases at J, with 12 bases between the two ends. CDR1 is MGHRA, CDR2 YSYEKL, per germline.

This clone appeared a single time. V is TRBV7-8 and J is TRBJ2-5; the D is unclear. Germline CDR1 is SGHVS and CDR2 is FQNEAQ. The length of the CDR3 is 12 residues. Trimming took 4 bases from V and 4 from J, leaving 7 bases between them. The CDR3 loop reads CASSSIRETQYF. For the CDR3, the DNA is TGTGCCAGCAGCTCAATTAGAGAGACCCAGTACTTC. Filled out from reference TRBV7-8 and TRBJ2-5, the complete variable domain reads GAGVSQSPRYKVAKRGQDVALRCDPISGHVSLFWYQQALGQGPEFLTYFQNEAQLDKSGLPSDRFFAERPEGSVSTLKIQRTQQEDSAVYLCASSSIRETQYFGPGTRLLVL.

The chain employs TRBV21-1 and TRBJ1-1; no DNA check was done on the table's D call, TRBD1. TRBV21-1 has pseudogene status. The CDR3 totals 12 residues. The chain's CDR3 is CASSKEGTEAFF. DNA for the CDR3: TGTGCCAGCAGCAAAGAGGGGACTGAAGCTTTCTTT.

The V gene is TRBV6-1, the J gene TRBJ2-2, with TRBD1 matching 9 bases. The germline V gene has CDR1 MNHNS and CDR2 SASEGT. This CDR3 is built from 14 residues. With 6 bases clipped from V and 5 bases from J, the junction kept 4 bases outside the gene matches. CDR3 residues: CASRYRGRTGELFF. CDR3 bases: TGTGCCAGCAGATACAGGGGGCGAACCGGGGAGCTGTTTTTT.

The chain carries TRBV28 and TRBJ2-5, with D perhaps TRBD1 or TRBD2 (7 bases each). Trimming left V 5 bases short and J 2 bases short, with 15 bases between. Germline assignment: CDR1 MDHEN and CDR2 SYDVKM. There are 15 residues in the CDR3. The CDR3 nucleotides are TGTGCCAGCAGTGGGGGGGGGACAGCACAAGAGACCCAGTACTTC. It is translated as CASSGGGTAQETQYF.

This clone is a singleton in its sample. V is TRBV7-9 and J is TRBJ1-3, with 11 bases matching TRBD1. In germline, CDR1 is SEHNR, CDR2 FQNEAQ (reference sequence). Germline trimming cut 5 bases from V and 3 bases from J; bases unmatched to any gene: 6. The CDR3 is made up of 16 amino acids. The CDR3 DNA sequence: TGTGCCAGCAGCCCCCGGACAGGGGGCTTTGGAAACACCATATATTTT. This sequence encodes CASSPRTGGFGNTIYF.

This sequence joins TRBV5-6 and TRBJ2-1; D may correspond to TRBD1 or TRBD2 (6 bases each). The CDR3 runs 13 residues. Germline loops: CDR1 SGHDT, CDR2 YYEEEE. V was shortened by 2 bases and J by 7 bases, with 10 bases between the two germline ends. The DNA of the CDR3 is TGTGCCAGCAGCTTAGGGGGGCCGAATGAGCAGTTCTTC. It specifies CASSLGGPNEQFF. The full variable domain, with the rest looked up from reference TRBV5-6 and TRBJ2-1, is DAGVTQSPTHLIKTRGQQVTLRCSPKSGHDTVSWYQQALGQGPQFIFQYYEEEERQRGNFPDRFSGHQFPNYSSELNVNALLLGDSALYLCASSLGGPNEQFFGPGTRLTVL.